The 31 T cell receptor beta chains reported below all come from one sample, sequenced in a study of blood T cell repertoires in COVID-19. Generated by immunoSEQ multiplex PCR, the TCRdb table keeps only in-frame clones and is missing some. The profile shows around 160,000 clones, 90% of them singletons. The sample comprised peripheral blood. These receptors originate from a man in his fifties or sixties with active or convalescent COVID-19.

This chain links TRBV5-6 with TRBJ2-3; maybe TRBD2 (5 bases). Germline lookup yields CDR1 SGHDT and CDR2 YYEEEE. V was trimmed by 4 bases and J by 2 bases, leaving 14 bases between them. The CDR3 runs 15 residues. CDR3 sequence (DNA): TGTGCCAGCAGCACCCAGCGGCGCTCCACAGATACGCAGTATTTT. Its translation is CASSTQRRSTDTQYF.

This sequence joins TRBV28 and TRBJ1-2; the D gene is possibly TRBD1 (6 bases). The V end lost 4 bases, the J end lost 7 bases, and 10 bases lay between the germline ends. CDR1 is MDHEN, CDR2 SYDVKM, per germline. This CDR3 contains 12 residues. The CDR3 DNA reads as TGTGCCAGCAGTTACAGGGTTCGTGGCTACACCTTC. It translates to CASSYRVRGYTF.

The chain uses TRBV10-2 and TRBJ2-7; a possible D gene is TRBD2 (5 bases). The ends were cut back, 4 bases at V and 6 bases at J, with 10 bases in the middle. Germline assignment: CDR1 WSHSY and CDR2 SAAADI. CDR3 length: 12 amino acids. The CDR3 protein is CASSAAAGEQYF. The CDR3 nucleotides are TGCGCCAGCAGTGCGGCGGCGGGCGAGCAGTACTTC.

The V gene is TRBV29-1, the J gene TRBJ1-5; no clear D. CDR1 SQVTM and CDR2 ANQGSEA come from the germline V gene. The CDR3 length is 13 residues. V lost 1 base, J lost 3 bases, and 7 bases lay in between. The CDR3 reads CSVEGGFNQPQHF. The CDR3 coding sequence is TGCAGCGTTGAAGGAGGATTCAATCAGCCCCAGCATTTT.

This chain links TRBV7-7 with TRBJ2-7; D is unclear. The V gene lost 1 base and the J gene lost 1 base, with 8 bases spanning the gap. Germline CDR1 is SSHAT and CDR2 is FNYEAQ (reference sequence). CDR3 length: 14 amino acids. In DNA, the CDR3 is TGTGCCAGCAGCTTAGTCCAAATGTCCTACGAGCAGTACTTC. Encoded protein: CASSLVQMSYEQYF.

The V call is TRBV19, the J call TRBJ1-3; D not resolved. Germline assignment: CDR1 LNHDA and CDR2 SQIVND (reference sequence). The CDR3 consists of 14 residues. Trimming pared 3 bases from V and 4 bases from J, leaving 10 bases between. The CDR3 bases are TGTGCCAGTAGTATGAGTCAGAGGGGAAACACCATATATTTT. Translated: CASSMSQRGNTIYF. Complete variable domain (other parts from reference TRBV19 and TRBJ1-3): DGGITQSPKYLFRKEGQNVTLSCEQNLNHDAMYWYRQDPGQGLRLIYYSQIVNDFQKGDIAEGYSVSREKKESFPLTVTSAQKNPTAFYLCASSMSQRGNTIYFGEGSWLTVV.

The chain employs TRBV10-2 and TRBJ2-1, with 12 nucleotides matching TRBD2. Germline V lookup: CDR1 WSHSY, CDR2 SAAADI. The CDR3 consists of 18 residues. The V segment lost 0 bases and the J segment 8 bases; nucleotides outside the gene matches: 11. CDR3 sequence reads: CASSESKSSGGAGDEQFF. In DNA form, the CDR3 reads TGCGCCAGCAGTGAGTCGAAGTCTAGCGGGGGGGCCGGGGATGAGCAGTTCTTC.

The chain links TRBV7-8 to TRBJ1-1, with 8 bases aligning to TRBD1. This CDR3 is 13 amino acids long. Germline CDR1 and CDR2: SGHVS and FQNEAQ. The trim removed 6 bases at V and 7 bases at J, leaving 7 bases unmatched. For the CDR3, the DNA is TGTGCCAGCAGACTCAGGGGGCAAGTTGAAGCTTTCTTT. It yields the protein CASRLRGQVEAFF.

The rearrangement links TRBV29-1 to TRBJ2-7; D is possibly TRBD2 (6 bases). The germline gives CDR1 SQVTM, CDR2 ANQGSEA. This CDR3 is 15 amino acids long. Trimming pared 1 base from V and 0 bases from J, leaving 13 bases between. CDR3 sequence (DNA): TGCAGCGTTGAAGGGAGGGGCCGAAGCTCCTACGAGCAGTACTTC. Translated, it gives CSVEGRGRSSYEQYF.

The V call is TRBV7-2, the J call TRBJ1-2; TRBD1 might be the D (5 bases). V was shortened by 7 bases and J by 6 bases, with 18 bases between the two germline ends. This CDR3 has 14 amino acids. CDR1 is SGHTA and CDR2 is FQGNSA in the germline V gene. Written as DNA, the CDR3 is TGTGCCAGCACCCTAGCGATCAGGACAAATGGCTACACCTTC. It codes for CASTLAIRTNGYTF.

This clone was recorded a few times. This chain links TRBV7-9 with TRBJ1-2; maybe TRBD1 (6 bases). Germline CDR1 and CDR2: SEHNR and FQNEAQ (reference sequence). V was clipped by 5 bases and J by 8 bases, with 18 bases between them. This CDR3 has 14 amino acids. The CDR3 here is CASSAEPGVKGYTF. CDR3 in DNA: TGTGCCAGCAGCGCAGAACCAGGGGTGAAGGGCTACACCTTC.

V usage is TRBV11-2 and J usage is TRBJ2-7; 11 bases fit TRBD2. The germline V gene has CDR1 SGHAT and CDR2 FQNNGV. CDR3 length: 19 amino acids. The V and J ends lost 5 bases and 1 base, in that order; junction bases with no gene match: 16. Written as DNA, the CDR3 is TGTGCCAGCAGCCTAAGTGGCGGGACTAGCGGACCAATATCCTACGAGCAGTACTTC. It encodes CASSLSGGTSGPISYEQYF.

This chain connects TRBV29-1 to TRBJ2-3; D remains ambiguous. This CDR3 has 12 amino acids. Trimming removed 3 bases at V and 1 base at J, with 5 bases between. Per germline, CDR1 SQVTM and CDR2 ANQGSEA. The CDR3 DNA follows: TGCAGCGTTGAGGCCGGCACAGATACGCAGTATTTT. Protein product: CSVEAGTDTQYF.

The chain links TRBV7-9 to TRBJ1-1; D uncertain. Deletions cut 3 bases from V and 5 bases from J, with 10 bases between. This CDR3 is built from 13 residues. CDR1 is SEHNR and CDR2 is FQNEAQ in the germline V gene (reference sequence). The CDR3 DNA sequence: TGTGCCAGCAGCTTCACCAGGAGGACTGAAGCTTTCTTT. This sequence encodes CASSFTRRTEAFF.

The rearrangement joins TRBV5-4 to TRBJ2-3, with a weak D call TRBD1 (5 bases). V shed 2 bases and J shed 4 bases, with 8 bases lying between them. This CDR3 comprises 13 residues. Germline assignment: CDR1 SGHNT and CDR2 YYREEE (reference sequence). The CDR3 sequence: CASSLGEADTQYF. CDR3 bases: TGTGCCAGCAGCTTAGGGGAAGCAGATACGCAGTATTTT.

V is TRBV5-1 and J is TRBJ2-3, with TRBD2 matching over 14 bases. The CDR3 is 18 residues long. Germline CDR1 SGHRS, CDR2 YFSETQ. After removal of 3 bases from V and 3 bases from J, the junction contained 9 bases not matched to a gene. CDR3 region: CASSSGTSGSGWTDTQYF. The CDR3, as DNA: TGCGCCAGCAGCTCCGGGACTAGCGGGAGTGGGTGGACAGATACGCAGTATTTT. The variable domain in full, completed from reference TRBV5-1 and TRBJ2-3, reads KAGVTQTPRYLIKTRGQQVTLSCSPISGHRSVSWYQQTPGQGLQFLFEYFSETQRNKGNFPGRFSGRQFSNSRSEMNVSTLELGDSALYLCASSSGTSGSGWTDTQYFGPGTRLTVL.

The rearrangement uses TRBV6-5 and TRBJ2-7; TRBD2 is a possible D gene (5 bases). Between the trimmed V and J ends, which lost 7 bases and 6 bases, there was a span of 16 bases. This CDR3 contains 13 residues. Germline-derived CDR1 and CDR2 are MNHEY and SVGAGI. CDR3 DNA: TGTGCCAGCATGAGGGCACAAATCGGCGAGCAGTACTTC. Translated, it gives CASMRAQIGEQYF.

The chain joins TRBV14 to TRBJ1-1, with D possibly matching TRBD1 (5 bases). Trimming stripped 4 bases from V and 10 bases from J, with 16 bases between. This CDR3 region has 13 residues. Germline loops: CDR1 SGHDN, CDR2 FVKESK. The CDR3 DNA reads TGTGCCAGCAGCCTCGGGGGTAATCGGAGAGCTTTCTTT. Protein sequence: CASSLGGNRRAFF.

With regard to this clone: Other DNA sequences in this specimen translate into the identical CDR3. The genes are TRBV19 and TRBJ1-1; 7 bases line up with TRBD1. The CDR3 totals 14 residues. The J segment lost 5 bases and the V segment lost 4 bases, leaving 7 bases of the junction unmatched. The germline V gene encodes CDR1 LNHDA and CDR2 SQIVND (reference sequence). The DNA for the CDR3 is TGTGCCAGTAGTACGCGGACAGGAGGAACTGAAGCTTTCTTT. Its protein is CASSTRTGGTEAFF.

DNA for the CDR3: TGTGCCAGCCTTTTAGCGAGGGGGCTTGCTGGAAACACCATATATTTT. It is translated as CASLLARGLAGNTIYF. This sequence joins TRBV7-9 and TRBJ1-3; 7 positions match TRBD1. J gave up 2 bases and V 8 bases, and 12 bases lay outside the gene matches. The CDR3 has 16 residues. Germline lookup yields CDR1 SEHNR and CDR2 FQNEAQ (reference sequence).

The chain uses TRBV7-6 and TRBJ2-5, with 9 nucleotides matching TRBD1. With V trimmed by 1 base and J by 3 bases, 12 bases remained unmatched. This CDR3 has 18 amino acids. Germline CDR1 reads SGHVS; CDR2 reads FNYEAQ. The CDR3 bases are TGTGCCAGCAGCTTAGAAGCGCACAGGGGGCAGGGGGAAGAGACCCAGTACTTC. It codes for CASSLEAHRGQGEETQYF.

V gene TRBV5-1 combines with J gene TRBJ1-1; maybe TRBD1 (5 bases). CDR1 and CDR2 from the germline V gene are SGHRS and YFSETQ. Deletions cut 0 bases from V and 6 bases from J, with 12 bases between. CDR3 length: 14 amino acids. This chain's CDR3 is CASSLGTTNSEAFF. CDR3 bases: TGCGCCAGCAGCTTGGGGACAACTAATTCTGAAGCTTTCTTT.

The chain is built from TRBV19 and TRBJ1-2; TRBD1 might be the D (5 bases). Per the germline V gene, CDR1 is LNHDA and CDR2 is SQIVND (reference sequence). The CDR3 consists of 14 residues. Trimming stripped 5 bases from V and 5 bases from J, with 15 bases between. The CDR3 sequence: CASSFQGLRYGYTF. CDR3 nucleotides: TGTGCCAGTAGTTTCCAGGGTCTACGGTATGGCTACACCTTC.

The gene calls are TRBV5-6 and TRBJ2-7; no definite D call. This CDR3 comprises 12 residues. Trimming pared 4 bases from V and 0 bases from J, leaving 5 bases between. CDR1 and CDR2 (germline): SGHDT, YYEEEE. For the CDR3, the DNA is TGTGCCAGCAGCCCCGGCTCCTACGAGCAGTACTTC. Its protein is CASSPGSYEQYF.

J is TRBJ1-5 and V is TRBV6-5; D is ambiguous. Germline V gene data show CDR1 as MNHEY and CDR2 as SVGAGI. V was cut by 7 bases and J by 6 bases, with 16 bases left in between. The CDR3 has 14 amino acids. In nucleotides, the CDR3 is TGTGCCAGCACTGCACAGTGGGCCGCTCAGCCCCAGCATTTT. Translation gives CASTAQWAAQPQHF.

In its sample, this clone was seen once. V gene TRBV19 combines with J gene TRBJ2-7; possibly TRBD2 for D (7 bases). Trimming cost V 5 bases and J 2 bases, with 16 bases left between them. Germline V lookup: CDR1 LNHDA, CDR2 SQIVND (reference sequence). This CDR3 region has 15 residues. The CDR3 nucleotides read TGTGCCAGTAGTTTGGGAGGGGGTTACCCCTACGAGCAGTACTTC. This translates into CASSLGGGYPYEQYF.

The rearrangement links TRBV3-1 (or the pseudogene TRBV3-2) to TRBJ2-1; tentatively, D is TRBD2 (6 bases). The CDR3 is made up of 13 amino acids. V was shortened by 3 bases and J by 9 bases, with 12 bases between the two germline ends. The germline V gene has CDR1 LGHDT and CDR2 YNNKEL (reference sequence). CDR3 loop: CASSQDYWGEQFF. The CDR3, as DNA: TGTGCCAGCAGCCAGGACTATTGGGGTGAGCAGTTCTTC.

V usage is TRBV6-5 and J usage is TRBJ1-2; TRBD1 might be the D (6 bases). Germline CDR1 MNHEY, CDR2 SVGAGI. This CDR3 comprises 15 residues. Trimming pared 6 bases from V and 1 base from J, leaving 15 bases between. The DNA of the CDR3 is TGTGCCAGCAGGACGGGGGGGCAGGGTAACTATGGCTACACCTTC. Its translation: CASRTGGQGNYGYTF.

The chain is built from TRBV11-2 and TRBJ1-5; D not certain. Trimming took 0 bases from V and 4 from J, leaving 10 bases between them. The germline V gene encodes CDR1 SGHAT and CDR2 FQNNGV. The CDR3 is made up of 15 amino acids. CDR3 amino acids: CASSLEMAPNQPQHF. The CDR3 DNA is TGTGCCAGCAGCTTAGAGATGGCTCCGAATCAGCCCCAGCATTTT.

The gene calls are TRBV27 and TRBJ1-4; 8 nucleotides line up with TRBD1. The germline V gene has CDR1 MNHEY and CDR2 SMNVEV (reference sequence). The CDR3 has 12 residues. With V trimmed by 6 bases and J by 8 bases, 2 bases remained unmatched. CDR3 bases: TGTGCCAGCAGGGACAGGGAGGAAAAACTGTTTTTT. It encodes CASRDREEKLFF.

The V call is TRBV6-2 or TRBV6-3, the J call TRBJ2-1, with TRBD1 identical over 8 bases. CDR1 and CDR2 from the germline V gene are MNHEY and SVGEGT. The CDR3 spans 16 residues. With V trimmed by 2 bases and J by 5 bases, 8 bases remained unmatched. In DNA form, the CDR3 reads TGTGCCAGCAGTTACCGAGGACAGGGTTGGAACAATGAGCAGTTCTTC. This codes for CASSYRGQGWNNEQFF.